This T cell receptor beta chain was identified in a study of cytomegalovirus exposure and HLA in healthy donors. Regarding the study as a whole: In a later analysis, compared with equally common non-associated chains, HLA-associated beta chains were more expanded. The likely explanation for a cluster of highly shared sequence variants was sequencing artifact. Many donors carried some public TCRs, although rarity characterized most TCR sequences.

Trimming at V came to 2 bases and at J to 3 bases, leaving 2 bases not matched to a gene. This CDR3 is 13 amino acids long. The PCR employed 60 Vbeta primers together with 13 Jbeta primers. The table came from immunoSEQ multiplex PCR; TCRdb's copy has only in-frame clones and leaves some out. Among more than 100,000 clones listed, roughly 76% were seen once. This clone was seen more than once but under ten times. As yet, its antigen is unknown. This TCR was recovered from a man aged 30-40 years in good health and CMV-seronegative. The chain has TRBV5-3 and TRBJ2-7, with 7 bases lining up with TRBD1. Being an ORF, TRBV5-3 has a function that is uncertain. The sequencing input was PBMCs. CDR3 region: CARSFRDSYEQYF. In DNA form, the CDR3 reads TGTGCCAGAAGCTTTCGGGACAGCTACGAGCAGTACTTC.